The rows below give T cell receptor beta chains drawn from one sample of a study of T cells in Graves' hyperthyroidism and ophthalmopathy. TCRdb used MiXCR to reprocess the multiplex PCR reads, holding one entry per CDR3 protein. The sample shows some 490,000 distinct CDR3 sequences, roughly 15% of them seen only once. Sequenced input: blood. The origin of the receptors is a woman in her 30s with Graves' ophthalmopathy. CDR3s include the opening cysteine and the closing phenylalanine or tryptophan. The D gene is left open where the match is weak. Clone size appears in some rows only: once, few, many, or a class for an expanded clone.

many TRBJ2-2 TRBV7-2 TRBD1 TGTGCCAGCAGCTCGGGACAGGGGTCCCTCCTTGGGACCGGGGAGCTGTTTTTT CASSSGQGSLLGTGELFF
many TRBJ2-2 TRBV7-3 TRBD2 TGTGCCAGCAGCTTAACTCCTAGCGGGAGACGGCCGCACGGGGAGCTGTTTTTT CASSLTPSGRRPHGELFF
many TRBJ1-5 TRBV4-3 NA TGCGCCAGCAGCCCGAGACGGTATAGCAATCAGCCCCAGCATTTT CASSPRRYSNQPQHF
many TRBJ2-7 TRBV6-1 TRBD1 TGTGCCAGCAGGGGACAGGGGGCGCGGGAGCAGTACTTC CASRGQGAREQYF
NA TRBJ2-7 TRBV5-1 NA TGCGCCAGCAGCCCCCAAGCCACAGGGGGCGTTGCGGGAGGTGTGTACGAGCAGTACTTC CASSPQATGGVAGGVYEQYF
many TRBJ2-1 TRBV5-1 TRBD2 TGCGCCAGCAGCTTAGGGTTAGGGACTAGCGGGAGCGATGAGCAGTTCTTC CASSLGLGTSGSDEQFF
few TRBJ1-5 TRBV28 NA TGTGCCAGCAGTTTATTTATAGCGGCTAGCAATCAGCCCCAGCATTTT CASSLFIAASNQPQHF
few TRBJ1-1 TRBV20-1 TRBD1 TGCAGTGCTAGAGATGGGTCAGGGGGCCAAGCTTTCTTT CSARDGSGGQAFF
many TRBJ1-1 TRBV18 TRBD1 TGTGCCAGCTTCGCGACAGGGGAGAACACTGAAGCTTTCTTT CASFATGENTEAFF
NA TRBJ2-2 TRBV11-3 NA TGTGCCAGCAGCCCAGCCCAAAGATCGGGGAACGGGGAGCTGTTTTTT CASSPAQRSGNGELFF
NA TRBJ2-7 TRBV28 NA TGTGCCAGCAGCCGACCGGGACTCCCTCTTGAGCAGTACTTC CASSRPGLPLEQYF
many TRBJ2-4 TRBV20-1 TRBD2 TGCAGTGCTTTGAGCGGGAGGGCCCTCGGTGACATTCAGTACTTC CSALSGRALGDIQYF
many TRBJ2-7 TRBV15 NA TGTGCCACCAGCAGAGCCGGTTCGGGAGCCTACGAGCAGTACTTC CATSRAGSGAYEQYF
once TRBJ2-7 TRBV24-1 NA TGTGCCACCTCCCATGCGGGAACGACCTACGAGCAGTACTTC CATSHAGTTYEQYF
few TRBJ2-7 TRBV10-1 TRBD1 TGCGCCAGCAGTGATTTTTCCTCGACAGGGGGCGAGCAGTACTTC CASSDFSSTGGEQYF
NA TRBJ2-7 TRBV11-2 NA TGTGCCAGCAGCTTAGATTACCAGAACGAGCAGTACTTC CASSLDYQNEQYF
many TRBJ2-1 TRBV7-9 NA TGTGCCAGTATTGGGGGCGATTTTGGCAATGAGCAGTTCTTC CASIGGDFGNEQFF
few TRBJ2-2 TRBV7-2 NA TGTGCCAGCAGTTTACACCGGGGCTTCGGCACCGGGGAGCTGTTTTTT CASSLHRGFGTGELFF
NA TRBJ2-7 TRBV25-1 NA TGTGCCAGCAGTGTCCTCGACAGTACCTACGAGCAGTACTTC CASSVLDSTYEQYF
few TRBJ2-4 TRBV28 TRBD1 TGTGCCAGCAGTACTGCCGGACAGGGGGCAAACATTCAGTACTTC CASSTAGQGANIQYF
few TRBJ1-1 TRBV19 TRBD1 TGTGCCAGTAGTATTGGGGACAGGGTGAGGACTGAAGCTTTCTTT CASSIGDRVRTEAFF
NA TRBJ2-1 TRBV27 TRBD2 TGTGCCAGCAGTAGACCGGAGAGCCTCGGAGAGCGGGTTCGGGAGGCCTCATACAATGAGCAGTTCTTC CASSRPESLGERVREASYNEQFF
many TRBJ2-7 TRBV18 NA TGTGCCAGCTCACCATCGACTAGTAACGAGCAGTACTTC CASSPSTSNEQYF
NA TRBJ1-5 TRBV30 NA TGTGCCTGGAGGAGCGGGGGACTAAATCAGCCCCAGCATTTT CAWRSGGLNQPQHF
NA TRBJ2-7 TRBV7-2 TRBD1 TGTGCCAGCGGCCCCGGGACAGGAATTTACGAGCAGTACTTC CASGPGTGIYEQYF
NA TRBJ1-1 TRBV28 NA TGTGCCAGCAGTGCAACAGATGTCTCATACCTCGAAGCTTTCTTT CASSATDVSYLEAFF
NA TRBJ1-2 TRBV15 NA TGTGCCACCGGAGGGGCTTCAAATAGTAACTATGGCTACACCTTC CATGGASNSNYGYTF
many TRBJ2-3 TRBV28 NA TGTGCCAGCAGCCTAGGGGGATTCCCCAGAAAGGCGCAGTATTTT CASSLGGFPRKAQYF
many TRBJ2-3 TRBV20-1 TRBD1 TGCAGTGCGGAGGGGACAGGGGGGAGGGCCACAGATACGCAGTATTTT CSAEGTGGRATDTQYF
NA TRBJ1-1 TRBV5-4 TRBD1 TGTGCCAGCAGCACAAGACAGGGGTTGGCTGAAGCTTTCTTT CASSTRQGLAEAFF
NA TRBJ1-4 TRBV28 NA TGTGCCATCAGTGAGGGGGATCCCCTGTTTGGGAAACTGCTTTTT CAISEGDPLFGKLLF